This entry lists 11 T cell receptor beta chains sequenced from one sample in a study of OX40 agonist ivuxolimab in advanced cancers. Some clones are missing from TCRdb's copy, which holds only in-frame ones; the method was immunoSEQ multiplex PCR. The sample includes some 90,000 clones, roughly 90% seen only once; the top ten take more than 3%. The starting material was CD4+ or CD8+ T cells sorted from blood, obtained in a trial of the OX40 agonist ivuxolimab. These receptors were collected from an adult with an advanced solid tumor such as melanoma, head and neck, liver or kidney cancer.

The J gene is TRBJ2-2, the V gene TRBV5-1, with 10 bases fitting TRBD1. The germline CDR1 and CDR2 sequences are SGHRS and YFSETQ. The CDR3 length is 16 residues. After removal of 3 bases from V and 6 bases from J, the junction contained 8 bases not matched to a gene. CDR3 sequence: CASSWTGTGVPGELFF. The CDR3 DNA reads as TGCGCCAGCAGCTGGACCGGGACAGGGGTGCCCGGGGAGCTGTTTTTT.

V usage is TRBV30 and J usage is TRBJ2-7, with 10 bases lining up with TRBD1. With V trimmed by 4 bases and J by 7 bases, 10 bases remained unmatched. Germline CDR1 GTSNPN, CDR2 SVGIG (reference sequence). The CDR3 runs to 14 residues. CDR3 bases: TGTGCCTGGAATGCTGACAGGGGGCGTTTTGAGCAGTACTTC. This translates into CAWNADRGRFEQYF.

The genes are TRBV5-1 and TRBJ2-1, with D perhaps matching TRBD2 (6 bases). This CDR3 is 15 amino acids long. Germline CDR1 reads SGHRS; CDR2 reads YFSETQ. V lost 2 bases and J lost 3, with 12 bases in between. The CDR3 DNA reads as TGCGCCAGCAGCTTAGAGCGGGCCATCTACAATGAGCAGTTCTTC. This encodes CASSLERAIYNEQFF.

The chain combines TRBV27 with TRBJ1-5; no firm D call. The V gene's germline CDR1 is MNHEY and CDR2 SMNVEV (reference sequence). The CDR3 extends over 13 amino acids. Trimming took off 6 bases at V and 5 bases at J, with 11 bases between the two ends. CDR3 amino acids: CASRQFGHQPQHF. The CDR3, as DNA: TGTGCCAGCAGGCAGTTCGGACATCAGCCCCAGCATTTT.

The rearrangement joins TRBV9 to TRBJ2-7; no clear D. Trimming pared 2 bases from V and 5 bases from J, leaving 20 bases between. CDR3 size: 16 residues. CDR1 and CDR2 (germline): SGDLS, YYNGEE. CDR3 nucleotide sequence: TGTGCCAGCAGCGTCGATGGTGGTCTAAAGGACCACGAGCAGTACTTC. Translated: CASSVDGGLKDHEQYF.

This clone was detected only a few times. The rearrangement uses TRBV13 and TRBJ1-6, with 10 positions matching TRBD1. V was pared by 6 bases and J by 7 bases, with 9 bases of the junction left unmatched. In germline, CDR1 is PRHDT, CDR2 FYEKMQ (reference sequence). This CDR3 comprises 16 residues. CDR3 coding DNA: TGTGCCAGCAGTGAGCGCCCGGGACAGGGGAATTCACCCCTCCACTTT. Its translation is CASSERPGQGNSPLHF.

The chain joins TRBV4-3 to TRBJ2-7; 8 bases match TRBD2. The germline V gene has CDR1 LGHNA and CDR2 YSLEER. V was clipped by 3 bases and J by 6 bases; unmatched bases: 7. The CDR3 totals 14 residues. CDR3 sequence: CASSQRTSLSEQYF. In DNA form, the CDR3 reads TGCGCCAGCAGCCAGAGGACTAGCCTTAGCGAGCAGTACTTC.

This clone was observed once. The CDR3 DNA reads as TGCGCCAGCAGCTTGGAGGGGGCCGGGGGCACTGAAGCTTTCTTT. It is translated as CASSLEGAGGTEAFF. The chain employs TRBV5-1 and TRBJ1-1; 7 bases are a match to TRBD1. V was pared by 0 bases and J by 4 bases, with 6 bases of the junction left unmatched. The germline gives CDR1 SGHRS, CDR2 YFSETQ. The CDR3 totals 15 residues.

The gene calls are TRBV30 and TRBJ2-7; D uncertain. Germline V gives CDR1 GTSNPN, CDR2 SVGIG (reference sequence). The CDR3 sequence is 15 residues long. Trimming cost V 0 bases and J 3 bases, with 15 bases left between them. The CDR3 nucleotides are TGTGCCTGGAGTGTATATGTCTTTCCAGTCTACGAGCAGTACTTC. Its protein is CAWSVYVFPVYEQYF.

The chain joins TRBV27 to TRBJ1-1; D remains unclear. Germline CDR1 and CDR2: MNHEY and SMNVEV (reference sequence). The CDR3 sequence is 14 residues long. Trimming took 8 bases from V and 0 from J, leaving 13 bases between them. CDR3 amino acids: CASALDGVNTEAFF. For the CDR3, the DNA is TGTGCCAGCGCGCTAGATGGTGTGAACACTGAAGCTTTCTTT.

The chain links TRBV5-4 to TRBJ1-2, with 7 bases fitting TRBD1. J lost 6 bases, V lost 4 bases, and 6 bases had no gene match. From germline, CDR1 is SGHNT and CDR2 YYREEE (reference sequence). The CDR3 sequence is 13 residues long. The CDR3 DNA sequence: TGTGCCAGCAGCGGTGACAGGGACAATGGCTACACCTTC. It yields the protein CASSGDRDNGYTF.